The 4 T cell receptor beta chains reported below all come from one sample, sequenced in a study of CD8+CD57+ T cells in acquired aplastic anemia. Genomic DNA templated the TCR beta VDJ and CDR3 profiling. MiXCR was run by TCRdb on the reads, yielding one entry per CDR3 protein. The sample lists 450,000 to 600,000 distinct CDR3 sequences, roughly 34% seen once, with roughly 0.8% in the top ten. Before being chosen for sequencing, patients had shown CD8+CD57+ cell expansion by flow cytometry. The sequencing sample was made of sorted CD4+, CD8+, or CD8+CD57+ T cells (not recorded which) from PBMCs. The source of these receptors is a human donor with aplastic anemia.

The V gene is TRBV5-1, the J gene TRBJ2-2, with D perhaps TRBD1 (5 bases). Trimming removed 0 bases at V and 1 base at J, with 10 bases between. The germline V gene encodes CDR1 SGHRS and CDR2 YFSETQ. This CDR3 contains 16 residues. The CDR3 sequence: CASSLGGRMNTGELFF. CDR3 coding DNA: TGCGCCAGCAGCTTGGGGGGCAGAATGAACACCGGGGAGCTGTTTTTT.

This clonotype was seen at least ten times. This chain uses TRBV20-1 with TRBJ2-1, with a possible D match to TRBD2 (5 bases). Germline V gene sequence: CDR1 DFQATT, CDR2 SNEGSKA (reference sequence). The length of the CDR3 is 13 residues. Trimming stripped 3 bases from V and 2 bases from J, with 8 bases between. The CDR3 is CSASGITYNEQFF. DNA for the CDR3: TGCAGTGCTAGCGGGATCACCTACAATGAGCAGTTCTTC.

The sample holds many counts of this clonotype. The chain employs TRBV2 and TRBJ1-2; D is possibly TRBD1 (5 bases). Trimming took off 3 bases at V and 3 bases at J, with 11 bases between the two ends. CDR1 and CDR2 (germline): SNHLY, FYNNEI. CDR3 length: 14 amino acids. In nucleotides, the CDR3 is TGTGCCAGCAGTGATCTGGGGGAATACTATGGCTACACCTTC. Its translation is CASSDLGEYYGYTF. Based on the CDR3 plus reference TRBV2 and TRBJ1-2, the full variable domain is EPEVTQTPSHQVTQMGQEVILRCVPISNHLYFYWYRQILGQKVEFLVSFYNNEISEKSEIFDDQFSVERPDGSNFTLKIRSTKLEDSAMYFCASSDLGEYYGYTFGSGTRLTVV.

This clonotype was seen ten or more times. The chain links TRBV19 to TRBJ1-3; D is perhaps TRBD1 (5 bases). The CDR3 has 15 amino acids. The V and J ends lost 4 bases and 4 bases respectively, with 14 bases between them. The germline V gene encodes CDR1 LNHDA and CDR2 SQIVND (reference sequence). The chain's CDR3 is CASSTPGTDGNTIYF. The CDR3 DNA reads TGTGCCAGTAGTACCCCGGGGACCGACGGAAACACCATATATTTT.